Below, 27 T cell receptor beta chains from the same sample are listed, as sequenced in a study of regulatory T cells in long-lasting Graves disease. Described time point: newly diagnosed GD, antithyroid drugs for less than 3 months. RNA extracted from PBMCs served as the sequencing template. Relying on iRepertoire HTBI primers and Arm-PCR of CDR3 regions, the team built TCR beta libraries. TCRdb recomputed calls from the multiplex PCR reads with MiXCR, one row per CDR3 protein. The sample includes around 360,000 distinct CDR3 sequences, 15% to 20% of them seen just once. The data also belong to a second study, concerning T cells in Graves' hyperthyroidism and ophthalmopathy.

This sample comprised peripheral blood mononuclear cells (PBMCs), obtained at new diagnosis, from a patient treated with antithyroid drugs. The receptors were gathered from a young woman with Graves disease.

This clonotype has ten or more counts. V gene TRBV11-2 combines with J gene TRBJ1-5, with TRBD1 as a possible D gene (6 bases). The CDR3 loop spans 14 amino acids. Germline loops: CDR1 SGHAT, CDR2 FQNNGV. The germline V and J ends were trimmed by 3 bases and 6 bases, with 12 bases remaining between them. In nucleotides, the CDR3 is TGTGCCAGCAGCTTGGACAGTTCGGTTCAGCCCCAGCATTTT. This codes for CASSLDSSVQPQHF. Together with reference TRBV11-2 and TRBJ1-5, the CDR3 gives the full variable domain: EAGVAQSPRYKIIEKRQSVAFWCNPISGHATLYWYQQILGQGPKLLIQFQNNGVVDDSQLPKDRFSAERLKGVDSTLKIQPAKLEDSAVYLCASSLDSSVQPQHFGDGTRLSIL.

In its sample, this clonotype was seen many times. The CDR3 is CASRDSGLAGGLGYNEQFF. Here the CDR3 DNA reads TGCGCCAGCAGAGATTCGGGACTAGCGGGCGGTTTAGGGTACAATGAGCAGTTCTTC. The V and J genes are TRBV10-2 and TRBJ2-1; 12 nucleotides match TRBD2. From germline, CDR1 is WSHSY and CDR2 SAAADI. Unmatched junction bases numbered 16, after V lost 6 bases and J lost 4 bases. This CDR3 comprises 19 residues.

In this sample, this clonotype turned up many times. The chain employs TRBV11-2 and TRBJ2-3, with D hard to call. Germline loops: CDR1 SGHAT, CDR2 FQNNGV. V dropped 6 bases and J dropped 0 bases, with 13 bases sitting between them. The CDR3 runs 15 residues. CDR3 in amino acids: CASRPLKTSTDTQYF. The CDR3, as DNA: TGTGCCAGCAGACCACTCAAGACTAGCACAGATACGCAGTATTTT.

This clonotype was seen ten or more times. The CDR3 DNA is TGCAGTGCCTCGGGGGACCATAGCAATCAGCCCCAGCATTTT. As protein: CSASGDHSNQPQHF. This chain joins TRBV20-1 and TRBJ1-5, with a weak D call TRBD1 (5 bases). This CDR3 contains 14 residues. Germline V CDR1 and CDR2: DFQATT, SNEGSKA (reference sequence). Trimming stripped 6 bases from V and 0 bases from J, with 12 bases between.

To note about this clonotype: Given a much more abundant clone one base away, this may be a read error. The chain links TRBV11-2 to TRBJ1-4; TRBD1 matches at 7 bases. CDR3 length: 15 residues. V lost 5 bases, J lost 7 bases, and 10 bases stayed unmatched. CDR1 is SGHAT and CDR2 is FQNNGV in the germline V gene. For the CDR3, the DNA is TGTGCCAGCAGCCCCGTCGACAGGGTTTGTGAAAAACTGTTTTTT. This sequence encodes CASSPVDRVCEKLFF.

This clonotype was detected many times. The chain carries TRBV11-2 and TRBJ1-5; TRBD1 agrees at 7 bases. In germline, CDR1 is SGHAT, CDR2 FQNNGV. The CDR3 sequence is 15 residues long. Trimming cost V 5 bases and J 4 bases; bases outside gene matches: 8. CDR3 amino acids: CASSGGDRPNQPQHF. For the CDR3, the DNA is TGTGCCAGCAGCGGGGGGGACAGACCGAATCAGCCCCAGCATTTT.

This clonotype was counted many times. The gene calls are TRBV28 and TRBJ2-5; no firm D call. Per the germline V gene, CDR1 is MDHEN and CDR2 is SYDVKM. The ends were cut back, 5 bases at V and 1 base at J, with 8 bases in the middle. The CDR3 loop spans 13 amino acids. The CDR3 loop is CASSTSFQETQYF. Written as DNA, the CDR3 is TGTGCCAGCAGTACGAGTTTCCAAGAGACCCAGTACTTC.

This clonotype was counted ten times or more. The gene calls are TRBV5-6 and TRBJ2-7, with D possibly TRBD1 on 7 matching bases. This CDR3 region has 15 residues. Germline V CDR1 and CDR2: SGHDT, YYEEEE. V was cut by 0 bases and J by 3 bases, with 13 bases left in between. The CDR3 spells CASSLGGTAIYEQYF. The CDR3 bases are TGTGCCAGCAGCTTGGGCGGGACAGCTATCTACGAGCAGTACTTC.

The chain joins TRBV5-1 to TRBJ2-1; possibly TRBD1 or TRBD2 for D (5 bases each). The CDR3 length is 14 residues. Trimming removed 4 bases at V and 10 bases at J, with 18 bases between. Per germline, CDR1 SGHRS and CDR2 YFSETQ. The CDR3 protein is CASSLDSTRGEQFF. Here the CDR3 DNA reads TGCGCCAGCAGCCTGGACTCGACACGGGGCGAGCAGTTCTTC.

This clonotype was counted many times. The chain combines TRBV20-1 with TRBJ2-7; 10 bases fit TRBD1. The CDR3 loop spans 14 amino acids. Germline loops: CDR1 DFQATT, CDR2 SNEGSKA (reference sequence). J gave up 4 bases and V 0 bases, and 3 bases lay outside the gene matches. The CDR3 protein is CSARDEGQGYEQYF. CDR3 in DNA: TGCAGTGCTAGAGATGAGGGACAGGGGTACGAGCAGTACTTC.

This sequence joins TRBV28 and TRBJ2-7, with 8 positions matching TRBD1. The V segment lost 4 bases and the J segment 5 bases; nucleotides outside the gene matches: 13. The germline V gene has CDR1 MDHEN and CDR2 SYDVKM. This CDR3 is 16 amino acids long. Written as DNA, the CDR3 is TGTGCCAGCAGTTCTATCGCGACAGGGGCGGGCCACGAGCAGTACTTC. This translates into CASSSIATGAGHEQYF.

This clonotype was counted ten times or more. This chain uses TRBV2 with TRBJ1-2; D might be TRBD1 (6 bases). The V gene's germline CDR1 is SNHLY and CDR2 FYNNEI. V was cut by 7 bases and J by 4 bases, with 13 bases left in between. The CDR3 contains 13 residues. The CDR3 DNA is TGTGCCAGCAAGGCAGGGGCTTCCTATGGCTACACCTTC. Translation gives CASKAGASYGYTF.

This clonotype was counted many times. The V and J genes are TRBV20-1 and TRBJ2-3; 9 nucleotides align to TRBD1. V shed 6 bases, J shed 4 bases, and the junction held 8 bases outside the gene matches. Germline CDR1 and CDR2: DFQATT and SNEGSKA (reference sequence). This CDR3 comprises 14 residues. DNA for the CDR3: TGCAGTGCCCCACAGGGGGCCAGCCCAGATACGCAGTATTTT. Its protein is CSAPQGASPDTQYF.

In its sample, this clonotype was seen many times. The CDR3 reads CASSLSQGALWQPQHF. The CDR3 nucleotides read TGTGCCAGCAGTTTATCGCAGGGGGCGCTTTGGCAGCCCCAGCATTTT. The rearrangement joins TRBV28 to TRBJ1-5; 8 bases agree with TRBD1. The CDR3 has 16 residues. Germline V gene sequence: CDR1 MDHEN, CDR2 SYDVKM. The ends lost 1 base at V and 7 bases at J; junction bases unmatched: 9.

In regard to this clonotype: A much more abundant neighbour one base away suggests this may be a read error. The chain combines TRBV6-8 with TRBJ2-2, with a weak D call TRBD2 (6 bases). V lost 9 bases to trimming and J lost 4 bases, with 24 bases between them. The CDR3 totals 17 residues. Germline V lookup: CDR1 MNHGY, CDR2 SAAAGT. The CDR3 here is CASCINLPGVLTGELFF. In DNA form, the CDR3 reads TGTGCCAGTTGTATCAATCTACCGGGAGTTCTCACCGGGGAGCTGTTTTTT.

Turning to this clonotype: With only one base between it and a far larger clone, this is likely a read error. The CDR3 end shows no conserved phenylalanine or tryptophan, and so a read error is likely. The chain joins TRBV11-2 to TRBJ2-3; 8 bases fit TRBD2. The germline CDR1 and CDR2 sequences are SGHAT and FQNNGV. This CDR3 contains 15 residues. Trimming took 3 bases from V and 1 from J; bases not matched to a gene: 3. CDR3: CASSFPTSGTDTQYL. The CDR3 coding sequence is TGTGCCAGCAGCTTTCCGACTAGCGGCACAGATACGCAGTATCTT.

This clonotype was picked up many times. At one end the junction does not follow the germline gene, possibly because of a read error. The rearrangement uses TRBV29-1 and TRBJ2-1; 8 positions agree with TRBD2. Germline loops: CDR1 SQVTM, CDR2 ANQGSEA. The CDR3 runs to 14 residues. The CDR3 sequence: CSVEGLADNNEQFF. CDR3 in DNA: TGCAGCGTAGAAGGACTAGCAGATAACAATGAGCAGTTCTTC.

The table lists this clonotype with many counts. The V and J genes are TRBV13 and TRBJ1-1; D might be TRBD1 (6 bases). The CDR3 has 16 amino acids. Germline lookup yields CDR1 PRHDT and CDR2 FYEKMQ (reference sequence). Trimming stripped 6 bases from V and 0 bases from J, with 17 bases between. Here the CDR3 DNA reads TGTGCCAGCAGAAGTGACAGGCAGCACATGAACACTGAAGCTTTCTTT. Translation gives CASRSDRQHMNTEAFF.

There are many counts of this clonotype. This sequence joins TRBV11-3 and TRBJ1-1; D call uncertain. Germline V CDR1 and CDR2: SGHNT, YENEEA. V was shortened by 2 bases and J by 6 bases, with 4 bases between the two germline ends. This CDR3 region has 11 residues. Written as DNA, the CDR3 is TGTGCCAGCAGCTTATTAGCTGAAGCTTTCTTT. This encodes CASSLLAEAFF.

This clonotype was recorded many times. The chain couples TRBV3-1 to TRBJ1-1; 8 bases map to TRBD1. J was trimmed by 4 bases and V by 3 bases; bases with no gene match: 4. Germline V gene lookup returns CDR1 LGHDT and CDR2 YNNKEL (reference sequence). The length of the CDR3 is 14 residues. The CDR3 DNA reads TGTGCCAGCAGCCAGCTACAGGGGGGCACTGAAGCTTTCTTT. Translated, it gives CASSQLQGGTEAFF.

This clonotype has a count of ten or more. CDR3 in amino acids: CSALHHRVGTGELFF. The CDR3 DNA sequence: TGCAGTGCTCTCCACCACAGGGTTGGGACCGGGGAGCTGTTTTTT. The J gene is TRBJ2-2, the V gene TRBV20-1, with D tentatively TRBD1 (6 bases). Germline V gene data show CDR1 as DFQATT and CDR2 as SNEGSKA (reference sequence). With 5 bases removed from V and 5 bases from J, the gap between germline ends came to 18 bases. The CDR3 has 15 residues.

The chain couples TRBV29-1 to TRBJ2-7, with D perhaps matching TRBD2 (5 bases). Per the germline V gene, CDR1 is SQVTM and CDR2 is ANQGSEA. CDR3 length: 12 amino acids. Trimming removed 1 base from V and 5 bases from J, with 9 bases in between. CDR3 coding DNA: TGCAGCGTTGAAGGGGTAGCGAACGAGCAGTACTTC. Translating it yields CSVEGVANEQYF.

This clonotype was recorded at least ten times. The chain links TRBV20-1 to TRBJ2-3; 8 bases are shared with TRBD2. Trimming removed 4 bases from V and 4 bases from J; junction bases left unmatched: 19. CDR3 size: 18 residues. Germline V gene sequence: CDR1 DFQATT, CDR2 SNEGSKA (reference sequence). For the CDR3, the DNA is TGCAGTGCTATCGACAGTCTTGGACTAGCAGACGGGGCAGATACGCAGTATTTT. Its translation is CSAIDSLGLADGADTQYF.

The table lists this clonotype with many counts. This chain links TRBV20-1 with TRBJ2-5, with D possibly matching TRBD1 (5 bases). The CDR3 contains 11 residues. With 6 bases removed from V and 3 bases from J, the gap between germline ends came to 8 bases. Germline-derived CDR1 and CDR2 are DFQATT and SNEGSKA (reference sequence). This CDR3 reads CSAAREETQYF. The CDR3 DNA is TGCAGTGCCGCCAGGGAAGAGACCCAGTACTTC.

V gene TRBV5-4 combines with J gene TRBJ2-7, with TRBD1 matching over 7 bases. Germline CDR1 and CDR2: SGHNT and YYREEE (reference sequence). The CDR3 is 12 residues long. V was pared by 3 bases and J by 6 bases, with 3 bases of the junction left unmatched. The CDR3 loop reads CASSWDSGEQYF. The CDR3 DNA reads as TGTGCCAGCAGCTGGGACAGCGGCGAGCAGTACTTC.

This clonotype turned up a few times. V usage is TRBV28 and J usage is TRBJ2-5, with a tentative D call TRBD2 (6 bases). CDR3 length: 14 amino acids. V lost 7 bases, J lost 7 bases, and 19 bases lay in between. In germline, CDR1 is MDHEN, CDR2 SYDVKM. The CDR3 nucleotides are TGTGCCAGCAACACCGGACTAACGAGGGTGACCCAGTACTTC. This sequence encodes CASNTGLTRVTQYF. Using reference TRBV28 and TRBJ2-5 for the parts outside the CDR3, the full variable domain is DVKVTQSSRYLVKRTGEKVFLECVQDMDHENMFWYRQDPGLGLRLIYFSYDVKMKEKGDIPEGYSVSREKKERFSLILESASTNQTSMYLCASNTGLTRVTQYFGPGTRLLVL.

Turning to this clonotype: A clone one base away is much larger, so this may be a read error. The chain recombines TRBV7-9 with TRBJ1-1; TRBD1 aligns across 9 bases. Germline values: CDR1 SEHNR, CDR2 FQNEAQ (reference sequence). There are 16 residues in the CDR3. CDR3 region: CASSTTPGTGQTVAFF. Written as DNA, the CDR3 is TGTGCCAGCAGCACCACTCCCGGGACAGGGCAAACTGTAGCTTTCTTT.